The source of this TCR beta chain is a study of shared clonotypes between healthy human individuals. This CDR3 spans 14 amino acids. Trimming took 5 bases from V and 9 from J, leaving 19 bases between them. The germline V gene encodes CDR1 WNHNN and CDR2 SYGVQD (reference sequence). Points from the study as a whole: Clonotype sharing levels among donors were expected to vary with sequencing depth. Naive CD4 clonotypes overlapped across several donors at roughly 5%.

In the case of this clone: Its matching antigen is unknown.

At deep level, the assay was performed. The protocol was immunoSEQ multiplex PCR, while the TCRdb copy is restricted to in-frame clones and leaves out a portion. The table includes about 1.1 million clones, approximately 78% detected once. The clonotype originates from a man between 18 and 35 years old in good health. Some clones in this sample may be carry-over from other donors' samples. Sample: memory CD4+ T cells from PBMCs. The subset is: CD45RA-negative fraction. The rearrangement joins TRBV10-1 to TRBJ1-1; unclear D gene. CDR3: CASSSPGIQDKAFF. CDR3 nucleotides: TGCGCCAGCAGTTCCCCCGGGATTCAAGATAAAGCTTTCTTT.